The rows below give T cell receptor beta chains drawn from one sample of a study of T-cell reconstitution after alpha-beta-depleted transplantation in children. TCRdb passed the PCR reads through MiXCR, listing each CDR3 protein once. This table holds 7,300 or so distinct CDR3 sequences, 16% found once. Specimen: PBMCs, collected before TCRalphabeta/CD19-depleted stem cell transplant. These receptors all come from a boy aged 2 to 9 with acute lymphoblastic leukemia, due to receive a stem cell transplant. Each CDR3 is given with its conserved first and last residue. The D gene is left open where the match is weak. Expanded clones get a size class; other rows say once, few or many, or leave the size out.

TRBD1 | many | TRBJ2-7 | TRBV6-5 | TGTGCCAGCCGGGACAGCAGTTACGAGCAGTACTTC | CASRDSSYEQYF
TRBD1 | medium-sized | TRBJ1-2 | TRBV5-1 | TGCGCCAGCAGCTCGCCTCAGGGGGCTGATGGCTACACCTTC | CASSSPQGADGYTF
TRBD1 | NA | TRBJ1-3 | TRBV7-6 | TGTGCCAGCAGCGGTCCCGGGACAGCTGGAAACACCATATATTTT | CASSGPGTAGNTIYF
NA | medium-sized | TRBJ1-2 | TRBV10-3 | TGTGCCATCAGTCTCAGGGAGGTGGATGGCTACACCTTC | CAISLREVDGYTF
NA | NA | TRBJ2-3 | TRBV7-2 | TGTGCCAGCAGCTGGTCACAAAATACGCAGTATTTT | CASSWSQNTQYF
NA | NA | TRBJ2-3 | TRBV7-9 | TGTGCCAGCAGCTTAAGGGCGGGGAGCTTAGACGAGACGCAGTATTTT | CASSLRAGSLDETQYF
NA | medium-sized | TRBJ1-1 | TRBV9 | TGTGCCAGCAGCAAAGACGGCAGGTCGTACACTGAAGCTTTCTTT | CASSKDGRSYTEAFF
NA | medium-sized | TRBJ1-1 | TRBV5-1 | TGCGCCAGCAGCTTGGGACTAGGCGGCAGGGGATACACTGAAGCTTTCTTT | CASSLGLGGRGYTEAFF
NA | many | TRBJ2-7 | TRBV21-1 | TGTGCCAGCAGCAAAAAGAAGGGACCTACTAATTTGGAGCAGTACTTC | CASSKKKGPTNLEQYF
NA | medium-sized | TRBJ2-2 | TRBV5-6 | TGTGCCAGCAGCTTGGTACTAACGAACACCGGGGAGCTGTTTTTT | CASSLVLTNTGELFF
TRBD2 | medium-sized | TRBJ2-1 | TRBV5-1 | TGCGCCAGCAGCCTGGGACTAGCGGGGGCCCACAATGAGCAGTTCTTC | CASSLGLAGAHNEQFF
NA | NA | TRBJ1-6 | TRBV28 | TGTGCCAGCAGCACTGGACCCCTTGGGGTCTTT | CASSTGPLGVF
NA | medium-sized | TRBJ1-2 | TRBV7-9 | TGTGCCAGCAGCCTCACTGAGACAGCTCCTAACTATGGCTACACCTTC | CASSLTETAPNYGYTF
NA | many | TRBJ2-7 | TRBV7-2 | TGTGCCAGCAGCGGAGGACCATCCTACGAGCAGTACTTC | CASSGGPSYEQYF
NA | many | TRBJ2-2 | TRBV24-1 | TGTGCCACCTTCGGGGACTCCCTCTATCGGGACACCGGGGAGCTGTTTTTT | CATFGDSLYRDTGELFF
NA | few | TRBJ1-1 | TRBV7-9 | TGTGCCAGCAGCTTAGCGCTGGGGGGTCGGGAAAACACTGAAGCTTTCTTT | CASSLALGGRENTEAFF
NA | many | TRBJ2-6 | TRBV28 | TGTGCCAGCAACCAAAATACGCCCGGGGCCAACGTCCTGACTTTC | CASNQNTPGANVLTF
NA | medium-sized | TRBJ2-5 | TRBV12-3/TRBV12-4 | TGTGCCAGCTCTGGGGGGGGGGCGTACCAAGAGACCCAGTACTTC | CASSGGGAYQETQYF
TRBD1 | medium-sized | TRBJ1-4 | TRBV5-6 | TGTGCCAGCAGCCTGGGGACAGGCCTAAATGAAAAACTGTTTTTT | CASSLGTGLNEKLFF
NA | medium-sized | TRBJ2-7 | TRBV3-1 | TGTGCCAGCAGCCAAGAAGTCTACGAGCAGTACTTC | CASSQEVYEQYF
TRBD1 | many | TRBJ1-2 | TRBV20-1 | TGCAGTGCTTGGGGACAGTCTCTCCTCTTC | CSAWGQSLLF
TRBD1 | medium-sized | TRBJ2-7 | TRBV20-1 | TGCAGTGCCCCGGACAGGAGCGTACGGGCCTGGTACTTC | CSAPDRSVRAWYF
NA | NA | TRBJ2-4 | TRBV5-1 | TGCGCCAGCAGCTTGGCCGAAGGGGTGGCCAAAAACATTCAGTACTTC | CASSLAEGVAKNIQYF
TRBD2 | medium-sized | TRBJ2-3 | TRBV6-2/TRBV6-3 | TGTGCCAGCAGGGGGAGCGGGGCTAGCACAGATACGCAGTATTTT | CASRGSGASTDTQYF
NA | NA | TRBJ2-1 | TRBV27 | TGTGCCAGCAGTTTATCGGGGGACCCAAGCTCCTACAATGAGCAGTTCTTC | CASSLSGDPSSYNEQFF
NA | NA | TRBJ2-1 | TRBV7-2 | TGTGCCAGCAGCTTGACAAGCGGTTATGAGCAGTTCTTC | CASSLTSGYEQFF
NA | many | TRBJ2-2 | TRBV7-3 | TGTGCCAGCAGCTTCCCCACCGGGGAGCTGTTTTTT | CASSFPTGELFF
TRBD1 | NA | TRBJ2-3 | TRBV6-1 | TGTGCCAGCAGTCGAGTGGACAGGGCTAGCACAGATACGCAGTATTTT | CASSRVDRASTDTQYF
NA | few | TRBJ2-5 | TRBV11-2 | TGTGCCAGCAGTCTGGGGACGGCACCATCGGAGACCCAGTACTTC | CASSLGTAPSETQYF
TRBD2 | medium-sized | TRBJ2-5 | TRBV5-1 | TGCGCCAGCAGCTCCGCCACAAGACTAGCTGAGGAGACCCAGTACTTC | CASSSATRLAEETQYF
NA | NA | TRBJ2-7 | TRBV7-8 | TGTGCCAGCAGCTTAAGGGGACGGAGTTACGAGCAGTACTTC | CASSLRGRSYEQYF
NA | many | TRBJ2-3 | TRBV12-3/TRBV12-4 | TGTGCCAGCAGTTTAATGTTGTATAGTGCGCAGTATTTT | CASSLMLYSAQYF
NA | NA | TRBJ2-2 | TRBV9 | TGTGCCAGCAGCGTAGTGAACGGGGAGCTGTTTTTT | CASSVVNGELFF
NA | NA | TRBJ2-7 | TRBV12-3/TRBV12-4 | TGTGCCAGCAGAGGCGGGTCCTACGAGCAGTACTTC | CASRGGSYEQYF
TRBD1 | NA | TRBJ2-3 | TRBV3-1 | TGTGCCACCTGCCCCGGACCGGGACAGGGGGGGCCGGATACGCAGTATTTT | CATCPGPGQGGPDTQYF
NA | many | TRBJ1-1 | TRBV24-1 | TGTGCCACCAGTCCTCCCCCTGGTGGGAGGGGAGGGATGACTGAAGCTTTCTTT | CATSPPPGGRGGMTEAFF
NA | NA | TRBJ2-5 | TRBV20-1 | TGCAGTGCTAGAGCACAGACCCAGTACTTC | CSARAQTQYF
NA | medium-sized | TRBJ2-3 | TRBV7-2 | TGTGCCAGCAGCTATCGGACGGGTGCTAGCACAGATACGCAGTATTTT | CASSYRTGASTDTQYF
NA | NA | TRBJ1-5 | TRBV6-1 | TGTGCCAGCAACAGGTACAATCAGCCCCAGCATTTT | CASNRYNQPQHF
TRBD1 | NA | TRBJ1-4 | TRBV4-1 | TGCGCCAGCAGCCAAGAGGACAGGGGCCTTGAAAAACTGTTTTTT | CASSQEDRGLEKLFF
TRBD1 | medium-sized | TRBJ2-6 | TRBV6-2/TRBV6-3 | TGTGCCAGCAGTCGGGGACAGGGGGCGGCTGGGGCCAACGTCCTGACTTTC | CASSRGQGAAGANVLTF
NA | NA | TRBJ2-7 | TRBV9 | TGTGCCAGCAGCGTAGGGGGCGGGGGCTCGTACGAGCAGTACTTC | CASSVGGGGSYEQYF
NA | medium-sized | TRBJ1-6 | TRBV12-3/TRBV12-4 | TGTGCCAGCAGTTTAGACAGATACAATTCACCCCTCCACTTT | CASSLDRYNSPLHF
TRBD2 | medium-sized | TRBJ2-7 | TRBV4-3 | TGCGCCAGCAGCCTCACACTCCGGGGGGGCCAGTACGAGCAGTACTTC | CASSLTLRGGQYEQYF
NA | many | TRBJ2-7 | TRBV18 | TGTGCCAGCTCGTCAACAGGGTTCTCAGGCGAGCAGTACTTC | CASSSTGFSGEQYF
NA | medium-sized | TRBJ2-1 | TRBV7-9 | TGTGCCAGCAGCTTAGGCAGCCGAGAGCAGTTCTTC | CASSLGSREQFF
TRBD1 | medium-sized | TRBJ1-2 | TRBV2 | TGTGCCAGCCGACAGGGGAATGGCTACACCTTC | CASRQGNGYTF
NA | few | TRBJ2-2 | TRBV18 | TGTGCCAGCTCACCAGGGAACACCGAGGAGCTGTTTTTT | CASSPGNTEELFF
NA | NA | TRBJ1-1 | TRBV10-3 | TGTGCCATCAAGAGGGCCGGGGCCACTGAAGCTTTCTTT | CAIKRAGATEAFF
NA | many | TRBJ2-5 | TRBV5-1 | TGCGCCAGCAGCTTGGCCCGAGGGCCAGAGACCCAGTACTTC | CASSLARGPETQYF
TRBD1 | many | TRBJ2-7 | TRBV28 | TGTGCCACGGAGGGACAGGACGAGCAGTACTTC | CATEGQDEQYF
NA | once | TRBJ2-6 | TRBV12-3/TRBV12-4 | TGTGCCAGCAGTTTATGGGGGCTTGGGGCCAACGTCCTGACTTTC | CASSLWGLGANVLTF
NA | medium-sized | TRBJ1-4 | TRBV28 | TGTGCCAGCACCCCTAGTATATCAGCTGAAAAACTGTTTTTT | CASTPSISAEKLFF
TRBD1 | medium-sized | TRBJ2-3 | TRBV20-1 | TGCAGTGCTCCCGGGACAGGGAGGACAGATACGCAGTATTTT | CSAPGTGRTDTQYF
NA | NA | TRBJ2-7 | TRBV11-1 | TGTGCCAGCAGCCCCCGGCGGGACGGTTACTACGAGCAGTACTTC | CASSPRRDGYYEQYF